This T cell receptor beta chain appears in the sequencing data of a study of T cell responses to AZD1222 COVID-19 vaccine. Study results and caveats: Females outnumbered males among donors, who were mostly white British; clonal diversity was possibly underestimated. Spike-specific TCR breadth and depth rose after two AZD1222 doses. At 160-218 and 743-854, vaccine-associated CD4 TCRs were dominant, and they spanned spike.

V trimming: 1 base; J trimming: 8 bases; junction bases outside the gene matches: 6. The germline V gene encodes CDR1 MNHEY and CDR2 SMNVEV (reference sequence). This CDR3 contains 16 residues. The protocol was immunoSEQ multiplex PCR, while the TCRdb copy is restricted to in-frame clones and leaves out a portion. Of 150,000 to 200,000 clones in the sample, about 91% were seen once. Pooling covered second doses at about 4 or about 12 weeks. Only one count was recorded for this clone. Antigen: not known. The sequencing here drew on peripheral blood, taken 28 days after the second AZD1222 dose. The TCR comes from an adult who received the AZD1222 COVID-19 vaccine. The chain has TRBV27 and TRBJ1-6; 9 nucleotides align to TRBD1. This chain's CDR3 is CASSLYPGQGYSPLHF. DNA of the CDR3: TGTGCCAGCAGTTTATACCCGGGACAGGGCTATTCACCCCTCCACTTT.